These T cell receptor beta chains were read from a single sample in a study of blood T cell repertoires in COVID-19. Generated by immunoSEQ multiplex PCR, the TCRdb table keeps only in-frame clones and is missing some. The data contain under 250,000 clones, about 87% of them singletons. The sample consisted of peripheral blood. The receptor source for this set is a woman in her 70s with active or convalescent COVID-19. CDR3s include the opening cysteine and the closing phenylalanine or tryptophan. The D gene is left open where the match is weak. Only part of the rows carry a size: once, few, many, or a class if the clone is expanded.

v_gene	d_gene	j_gene	abundance	len	CDR3nt	CDR3aa
TRBV5-4	-	TRBJ1-2	once	13	TGTGCCAGCAGATTAGACAGCATCTATGGCTACACCTTC	CASRLDSIYGYTF
TRBV7-9	TRBD2	TRBJ2-7	-	16	TGTGCCAGCAGCCTGACTAGCGGGGGGGCCGGCTACGAGCAGTACTTC	CASSLTSGGAGYEQYF
TRBV6-5	TRBD1	TRBJ1-2	-	15	TGTGCCAGTACAGGGGGCGACTTGAGTCACTATGGTTACACCTTC	CASTGGDLSHYGYTF
TRBV5-6	-	TRBJ1-1	-	14	TGTGCCAGCAGCTTGGCCGTCGTGAACACTGAAGCTTTCTTT	CASSLAVVNTEAFF
TRBV7-2	-	TRBJ2-1	-	15	TGTGCCAGCAGCTTAGCTTCGGGATTTTACAATGAGCAGTTCTTC	CASSLASGFYNEQFF
TRBV5-6	-	TRBJ1-5	-	18	TGTGCCAGCAGCTTGGCATTAGCCCGGTCCGAAGCGGATCAGCCCCAGCATTTT	CASSLALARSEADQPQHF
TRBV4-3	-	TRBJ1-1	-	16	TGCGCCAGCAGCCAAGATTTTCTGGGGGCTACGACTGAAGCTTTCTTT	CASSQDFLGATTEAFF
TRBV9	-	TRBJ2-1	-	14	TGTGCCAGCAGCGTAGACAATTTTGGTAATGAGCAGTTCTTC	CASSVDNFGNEQFF
TRBV7-9	-	TRBJ1-1	-	15	TGTGCCAGCAGCACGTACCAGGGGAAGAACACTGAAGCTTTCTTT	CASSTYQGKNTEAFF
TRBV11-2	TRBD1	TRBJ1-5	-	19	TGTGCCAGCAGCGCAAACCGGGGACAGGGGGCCCAGGGAGGTCAGCCCCAGCATTTT	CASSANRGQGAQGGQPQHF
TRBV6-5	-	TRBJ1-2	few	14	TGTGCCAGCAGTTCACGGGGTACCTTCTATGGCTACACCTTC	CASSSRGTFYGYTF
TRBV6-1	-	TRBJ1-1	-	13	TGTGCCAGCAGTGAAGCTGGAGCACCTGAAGCTTTCTTT	CASSEAGAPEAFF
TRBV6-1	TRBD1	TRBJ1-1	-	20	TGTGCCAGCAGTGAAAGCGGGACAGGGGGCGCGCGGTTGCTCGACACTGAAGCTTTCTTT	CASSESGTGGARLLDTEAFF
TRBV27	-	TRBJ1-2	-	18	TGTGCCACCAGCCGAGATGGGAAGCTTAGCGCAACGTCCTATGGCTACACCTTC	CATSRDGKLSATSYGYTF
TRBV19	-	TRBJ1-2	-	16	TGTGCCAGTAGCCCCTCACTCGGGGGGGGTCCGCGGGGCTACACCTTC	CASSPSLGGGPRGYTF
TRBV29-1	-	TRBJ2-5	-	14	TGCAGCGTCGGGGGATTCCCCGGTGGGGAGACCCAGTACTTC	CSVGGFPGGETQYF
TRBV6-2/TRBV6-3	-	TRBJ2-2	-	17	TGTGCCAGCAGTTACTCGCTCGGGGAGCCGAGCACCGGGGAGCTGTTTTTT	CASSYSLGEPSTGELFF
TRBV4-3	TRBD1	TRBJ2-7	-	14	TGCGCCAGCAGCCAAGGACAGGGTAATTACGAGCAGTACTTC	CASSQGQGNYEQYF
TRBV29-1	-	TRBJ2-3	-	16	TGCAGCGTTCCTTTAAGGGGTTTAGCGGTCACAGATACGCAGTATTTT	CSVPLRGLAVTDTQYF
TRBV18	-	TRBJ1-5	-	17	TGTGCCAGCTCACCCGCGGGGGCGGCGGCGAGCAATCAGCCCCAGCATTTT	CASSPAGAAASNQPQHF
TRBV19	-	TRBJ2-5	-	12	TGTGCCACCTCTAGCGTCTTAGAGACCCAGTACTTC	CATSSVLETQYF
TRBV18	TRBD1	TRBJ2-7	-	15	TGTGCCAGCTCACGGGCGGGACAGGGGAGTTACGAGCAGTACTTC	CASSRAGQGSYEQYF
TRBV3-1/TRBV3-2	-	TRBJ2-2	-	14	TGTGCCAGCAGCCTCGCCCAGCGGACCGGGGAGCTGTTTTTT	CASSLAQRTGELFF
TRBV6-5	-	TRBJ1-2	-	15	TGTGCCAGCAGTTACTCGCCAGGACTTAACTATGGCTACACCTTC	CASSYSPGLNYGYTF
TRBV19	-	TRBJ1-1	once	13	TGTGCCAGTAGAACAATCGAGAACACTGAAGCTTTCTTT	CASRTIENTEAFF
TRBV3-1/TRBV3-2	-	TRBJ1-2	-	13	TGTGCCAGCAGCCAATCCCCGGACTATGGCTACACCTTC	CASSQSPDYGYTF
TRBV6-2/TRBV6-3	-	TRBJ1-4	-	15	TGTGCCAGCAGTCCCCTCGGCAGGGGAGTGGTAAAACTGTTTTTT	CASSPLGRGVVKLFF
TRBV12-3/TRBV12-4	-	TRBJ1-2	-	12	TGTGCCAGCAGTGGACAGTGGTATGGCTACACCTTC	CASSGQWYGYTF
TRBV6-5	-	TRBJ1-4	-	14	TGTGCCAGCAAGCCGAGCGCAACTAATGAAAAACTGTTTTTT	CASKPSATNEKLFF
TRBV14	-	TRBJ1-6	once	13	TGTGCCAGCAGCCAGGATTTTATAGGGGCCCTCCACTTT	CASSQDFIGALHF
TRBV6-1	TRBD1	TRBJ2-3	few	14	TGTGCCAGCAGTGAAGACAGGGGGCTAGATACGCAGTATTTT	CASSEDRGLDTQYF
TRBV7-2	-	TRBJ1-1	-	14	TGTGCCAGCAGCCCGCGGGTGGGCAGGACTGAAGCTTTCTTT	CASSPRVGRTEAFF
TRBV6-2/TRBV6-3	-	TRBJ1-5	once	14	TGTGCCAGCAGTTACGGCGACATGGCGGGTCCCCAGCATTTT	CASSYGDMAGPQHF
TRBV3-1/TRBV3-2	-	TRBJ1-2	-	13	TGTGCCAGCAGCCAAGATGCGGCAGGGTGGTACACCTTC	CASSQDAAGWYTF
TRBV7-9	-	TRBJ1-1	-	10	TGTGCCAGCAGCTTAATTCGGGCTTTCTTT	CASSLIRAFF
TRBV7-2	-	TRBJ1-6	-	15	TGTGCCAGCAGCTTAGGGAGTCGGCTTAATTCACCCCTCCACTTT	CASSLGSRLNSPLHF
TRBV5-1	TRBD2	TRBJ2-1	-	17	TGCGCCAGCAGCTTGGTAAAAGGGGGGACTAGTTACAATGAGCAGTTCTTC	CASSLVKGGTSYNEQFF
TRBV2	-	TRBJ1-5	-	15	TGTGCCAGCAGACTCTCCTATGGGGGGAATCAGCCCCAGCATTTT	CASRLSYGGNQPQHF